This is a list of T cell receptor beta chains from one sample in a study of T cells after yellow fever vaccination. TCRdb reprocessed the 5' RACE reads via MiXCR and lists one record per CDR3 protein. The sample has under 400,000 distinct CDR3 sequences; around 12% are singletons. The sequences come from CD4+ T cells sorted from PBMCs, collected 15 days after the yellow fever booster vaccination. Every receptor here comes from a man between 18 and 35 years old who received the YFV17D yellow fever vaccine. Both conserved end residues are part of each CDR3. The listing skips clone size in some rows; elsewhere it reads once, few, many or a size class.

CDR3 protein: CSATTRGDRRYF; J gene: TRBJ2-5; V gene: TRBV20-1; clone size: .
CDR3 protein: CASSFGGYGYGYTF; J gene: TRBJ1-2; V gene: TRBV28; clone size: few
CDR3 protein: CASSIAWGGEQFF; J gene: TRBJ2-1; V gene: TRBV19; clone size: once
CDR3 protein: CASSLGGQGLGTYNEQFF; J gene: TRBJ2-1; V gene: TRBV4-2; clone size: few
CDR3 protein: CASGLVYGHRGGGEAFF; J gene: TRBJ1-1; V gene: TRBV12-5; clone size: .
CDR3 protein: CASSLEGQETQPQHF; J gene: TRBJ1-5; V gene: TRBV5-1; clone size: few
CDR3 protein: CASSLEGRSGHF; J gene: TRBJ1-3; V gene: TRBV7-9; clone size: .
CDR3 protein: CASSPRSTSGNTIYF; J gene: TRBJ1-3; V gene: TRBV18; clone size: few
CDR3 protein: CASRLGVKGEAFF; J gene: TRBJ1-1; V gene: TRBV18; clone size: few
CDR3 protein: CATSGSSGANVLTF; J gene: TRBJ2-6; V gene: TRBV24-1; clone size: .
CDR3 protein: CAICAGGVTDTQYF; J gene: TRBJ2-3; V gene: TRBV10-3; clone size: .
CDR3 protein: CATGRTTWETGELFF; J gene: TRBJ2-2; V gene: TRBV6-6; clone size: many
CDR3 protein: CASSLFGGLGKTDTQYF; J gene: TRBJ2-3; V gene: TRBV7-6; clone size: .
CDR3 protein: CASRSYTDTQYF; J gene: TRBJ2-3; V gene: TRBV5-6; clone size: few
CDR3 protein: CASSHQRGGLQAQYF; J gene: TRBJ2-5; V gene: TRBV4-2; clone size: .
CDR3 protein: CASSLGSWEVNTGELFF; J gene: TRBJ2-2; V gene: TRBV11-2; clone size: few
CDR3 protein: CASSSSGYEQFF; J gene: TRBJ2-1; V gene: TRBV7-2; clone size: .